What follows are 3 T cell receptor beta chains derived from one specimen sequenced in a study of blood T cell repertoires in COVID-19. Only in-frame clones appear in the TCRdb table, and some are missing; sequencing was by immunoSEQ multiplex PCR. Seen here are 71,000 or so clones, less than 95% observed once, and the top ten hold over 4%. The sample comprised peripheral blood. The receptors derive from a woman between 18 and 29 years old with acute or convalescent COVID-19.

This chain uses TRBV5-1 with TRBJ1-6, with TRBD1 matching over 9 bases. With V trimmed by 0 bases and J by 7 bases, 5 bases remained unmatched. The CDR3 consists of 16 residues. Germline V gives CDR1 SGHRS, CDR2 YFSETQ. CDR3 residues: CASSLERTGDNSPLHF. The CDR3 nucleotides are TGCGCCAGCAGCTTGGAGCGGACAGGGGACAATTCACCCCTCCACTTT.

For the CDR3, the DNA is TGTGCCAGCAGCTCCCAGGACGCGGGAAGGAGTAACTATGGCTACACCTTC. This translates into CASSSQDAGRSNYGYTF. The genes are TRBV11-2 and TRBJ1-2; no clear D. This CDR3 region has 17 residues. Germline lookup yields CDR1 SGHAT and CDR2 FQNNGV. V was clipped by 4 bases and J by 1 base, with 19 bases between them.

This clone came up once. The V and J genes are TRBV5-6 and TRBJ1-2; unclear D gene. In germline, CDR1 is SGHDT, CDR2 YYEEEE. The CDR3 loop spans 12 amino acids. With 0 bases removed from V and 4 bases from J, the gap between germline ends came to 4 bases. The CDR3 spells CASSLGSYGYTF. The CDR3, as DNA: TGTGCCAGCAGCTTGGGCAGCTATGGCTACACCTTC.